These 8 T cell receptor beta chains came from one sample sequenced in a study of blood T cell repertoires in COVID-19. Here immunoSEQ multiplex PCR was the method, and the copy in TCRdb shows in-frame clones only, minus some. This table holds roughly 300,000 clones, over 75% found once. Source material: peripheral blood. These receptors came from a man aged 18 to 35 with active or convalescent COVID-19.

CDR3 protein: CASSLLDNEQFF. CDR3 sequence (DNA): TGTGCCAGCAGCTTACTAGACAATGAGCAGTTCTTC. J is TRBJ2-1 and V is TRBV5-6; maybe TRBD2 (5 bases). V was pared by 2 bases and J by 5 bases, with 5 bases between. Germline V gene sequence: CDR1 SGHDT, CDR2 YYEEEE. The CDR3 is 12 amino acids.

The chain couples TRBV27 to TRBJ1-3, with a possible D match to TRBD1 (5 bases). V lost 4 bases and J lost 1, with 8 bases in between. The CDR3 contains 14 residues. Looked up from germline, CDR1 is MNHEY and CDR2 is SMNVEV (reference sequence). CDR3 sequence: CASSWGPSGNTIYF. CDR3 DNA sequence: TGTGCCAGCAGTTGGGGCCCATCTGGAAACACCATATATTTT.

This clone occurred once. The V gene is TRBV11-2, the J gene TRBJ2-7, with TRBD1 matching 10 bases. The CDR3 is made up of 14 amino acids. Germline V gene lookup returns CDR1 SGHAT and CDR2 FQNNGV. The J segment lost 4 bases and the V segment lost 5 bases, leaving 5 bases of the junction unmatched. The CDR3 bases are TGTGCCAGCAGCATGACAGGGGGCAGGTACGAGCAGTACTTC. This codes for CASSMTGGRYEQYF.

This chain links TRBV6-5 with TRBJ2-5; D is perhaps TRBD1 (7 bases). Trimming pared 7 bases from V and 4 bases from J, leaving 13 bases between. From germline, CDR1 is MNHEY and CDR2 SVGAGI. There are 13 residues in the CDR3. The CDR3 nucleotides read TGTGCCAGCAAGCAGGGGGGAGGAGAGACCCAGTACTTC. Its protein is CASKQGGGETQYF.

The chain joins TRBV19 to TRBJ2-1, with D hard to call. V was pared by 8 bases and J by 5 bases, with 10 bases between. The length of the CDR3 is 12 residues. CDR1 LNHDA and CDR2 SQIVND come from the germline V gene (reference sequence). The DNA of the CDR3 is TGTGCCAGTGGAGAGAACAACAATGAGCAGTTCTTC. This encodes CASGENNNEQFF.

The chain recombines TRBV18 with TRBJ1-2; 8 positions match TRBD1. Germline V lookup: CDR1 KGHSH, CDR2 LQKENI. CDR3 length: 13 residues. The J segment lost 6 bases and the V segment lost 4 bases, leaving 4 bases of the junction unmatched. The CDR3, as DNA: TGTGCCAGCTCACAATCAGGGGGCGATGGCTACACCTTC. It codes for CASSQSGGDGYTF.

The CDR3: CASRGGSSYNSPLHF. The CDR3 coding sequence is TGTGCCAGCAGGGGGGGGAGCTCCTATAATTCACCCCTCCACTTT. The J gene is TRBJ1-6, the V gene TRBV6-5; TRBD1 might be the D (5 bases). V was shortened by 6 bases and J by 0 bases, with 9 bases between the two germline ends. Germline V gene sequence: CDR1 MNHEY, CDR2 SVGAGI. CDR3 length: 15 residues.

This chain joins TRBV2 and TRBJ2-2, with 8 positions matching TRBD1. Germline CDR1 is SNHLY and CDR2 is FYNNEI. The CDR3 consists of 16 residues. J lost 2 bases, V lost 2 bases, and 4 bases had no gene match. In DNA form, the CDR3 reads TGTGCCAGCAGTGAAAGGGGACAGGAAAACACCGGGGAGCTGTTTTTT. It specifies CASSERGQENTGELFF.